The 27 T cell receptor beta chains below were found in one sample sequenced in a study of Graves' ophthalmopathy and Graves' hyperthyroidism (dated by TCRdb to between 2017 and 2018). The run used an Illumina HiSeq 2000. TCR beta CDR3 regions were amplified from RNA transcripts for repertoire sequencing. The first round was an RT-PCR using HTBI primers with the Qiagen OneStep RT-PCR kit, and this first round was followed by a second-round multiplex PCR, then size selection and purification. TCRdb passed the public sequencing reads through fastp at Q25 and MiXCR, retaining productive beta sequences. Merged by CDR3 protein, the rows form single entries marked with the most common genes and DNA. The sample profile shows 900,000 to 1,200,000 distinct CDR3 sequences; roughly 35% of them were found once. The ten largest clones capture roughly 10% of the sample. The specimen was peripheral blood or thyroid tissue (not recorded which). The receptors originated from an adult man with Graves' hyperthyroidism.

This clonotype was seen ten or more times. The V gene is TRBV7-6, the J gene TRBJ1-1; D not certain. The CDR3 has 14 residues. Germline CDR1 and CDR2: SGHVS and FNYEAQ. V dropped 5 bases and J dropped 4 bases, with 14 bases sitting between them. CDR3 nucleotides: TGTGCCAGCAGCCCGACCCGGTTTTCCACTGAAGCTTTCTTT. Its protein is CASSPTRFSTEAFF.

The V and J genes are TRBV10-2 and TRBJ1-2; 8 bases map to TRBD1. CDR3 length: 14 amino acids. The V gene's germline CDR1 is WSHSY and CDR2 SAAADI. V was clipped by 2 bases and J by 6 bases; unmatched bases: 5. CDR3 region: CASSEPDRVHGYTF. CDR3 sequence (DNA): TGCGCCAGCAGTGAGCCGGACAGGGTTCATGGCTACACCTTC.

The sample holds a few counts of this clonotype. This may come from a read error, since a much larger clone is one base off. The chain couples TRBV27 to TRBJ2-5, with TRBD1 matching 7 bases. J was trimmed by 4 bases and V by 4 bases; bases with no gene match: 3. The CDR3 runs to 13 residues. Germline V gives CDR1 MNHEY, CDR2 SMNVEV (reference sequence). CDR3 loop: CASSYTGVETQYF. In DNA form, the CDR3 reads TGTGCCAGCAGTTATACAGGGGTAGAGACCCAGTACTTC.

The rearrangement uses TRBV5-6 and TRBJ2-7; D is uncertain. This CDR3 spans 14 amino acids. Germline V gene data show CDR1 as SGHDT and CDR2 as YYEEEE. With 3 bases removed from V and 2 bases from J, the gap between germline ends came to 12 bases. Here the CDR3 DNA reads TGTGCCAGCAGCTACGGAACAAGGACCTACGAGCAGTACTTC. Translating gives CASSYGTRTYEQYF.

The rearrangement links TRBV9 to TRBJ2-5; D gene ambiguous. Germline V lookup: CDR1 SGDLS, CDR2 YYNGEE. The CDR3 consists of 15 residues. V was cut by 3 bases and J by 4 bases, with 16 bases left in between. CDR3 residues: CASSASPGPVETQYF. CDR3 nucleotide sequence: TGTGCCAGCAGCGCCTCCCCGGGCCCTGTAGAGACCCAGTACTTC.

This clonotype was detected only a few times. The junction departs from germline at one end; a sequencing error may be responsible. J is TRBJ1-1 and V is TRBV10-3; D not resolved. CDR3 size: 12 residues. Per the germline V gene, CDR1 is ENHRY and CDR2 is SYGVKD. CDR3 sequence reads: CAISASETEAFF. CDR3 nucleotides: TGTGCCATCAGTGCTTCCGAGACTGAAGCCTTCTTT.

The rearrangement links TRBV7-6 to TRBJ2-1; D might be TRBD1 or TRBD2, each matching 5 bases. CDR3 length equals 13 residues. Trimming took 0 bases from V and 9 from J, leaving 9 bases between them. CDR1 is SGHVS, CDR2 FNYEAQ, per germline. CDR3 DNA: TGTGCCAGCAGCTTAGCTGAGGGGAGTGAGCAGTTCTTC. Encoded protein: CASSLAEGSEQFF.

This clonotype was seen ten or more times. V and J are TRBV11-2 and TRBJ1-2; D uncertain. Trimming stripped 3 bases from V and 8 bases from J, with 13 bases between. Per germline, CDR1 SGHAT and CDR2 FQNNGV. CDR3 length: 13 amino acids. The CDR3 loop is CASSLENIGGYTF. The DNA for the CDR3 is TGTGCCAGCAGCTTGGAAAACATAGGAGGCTACACCTTC.

The chain combines TRBV6-1 with TRBJ1-5, with 8 bases lining up with TRBD1. The CDR3 is 15 amino acids. The V segment lost 4 bases and the J segment 1 base; nucleotides outside the gene matches: 3. Germline CDR1 reads MNHNS; CDR2 reads SASEGT. The CDR3 bases are TGTGCCAGCAGTGGGGACAGGATAAGCAATCAGCCCCAGCATTTT. This gives the protein CASSGDRISNQPQHF.

This clonotype has a handful of counts. The CDR3, as DNA: TGTGCCAGCTCCCGCAATGTGGGGGCCACCGGGGAGCTGTTTTTT. Its translation is CASSRNVGATGELFF. The chain carries TRBV11-3 and TRBJ2-2; D possibly corresponds to TRBD1 (6 bases). Germline CDR1 SGHNT, CDR2 YENEEA. V was clipped by 8 bases and J by 4 bases, with 17 bases between them. The CDR3 extends over 15 amino acids.

The V gene is TRBV2, the J gene TRBJ1-5; weak D call: TRBD1 (6 bases). Germline V lookup: CDR1 SNHLY, CDR2 FYNNEI. The CDR3 runs to 15 residues. The germline V and J ends were trimmed by 7 bases and 6 bases, with 19 bases remaining between them. As DNA, the CDR3 is TGTGCCAGCAAAGAGGGGGTTGGTGATTTTCAGCCCCAGCATTTT. Its translation is CASKEGVGDFQPQHF.

As concerns this clonotype: This may come from a read error, since a much larger clone is one base off. The genes are TRBV10-3 and TRBJ1-2; TRBD1 agrees at 8 bases. CDR1 is ENHRY and CDR2 is SYGVKD in the germline V gene. The CDR3 length is 14 residues. The CDR3 coding sequence is TGTGCCAGCAGTGTCGAACAGGGGGGCTATGGCTACACCTTC. As protein: CASSVEQGGYGYTF.

The rearrangement uses TRBV29-1 and TRBJ1-2; the match to TRBD1 covers 8 bases. CDR3 length: 13 amino acids. Per germline, CDR1 SQVTM and CDR2 ANQGSEA. V was clipped by 6 bases and J by 6 bases; unmatched bases: 9. Here the CDR3 DNA reads TGCAGCGTCGAACAGCAGGGGGCGAATGGCTACACCTTC. It specifies CSVEQQGANGYTF.

This chain links TRBV2 with TRBJ1-5; TRBD1 is a possible D gene (5 bases). V was trimmed by 7 bases and J by 16 bases, leaving 14 bases between them. The germline V gene encodes CDR1 SNHLY and CDR2 FYNNEI. The CDR3 sequence is 10 residues long. CDR3 nucleotides: TGTGCCAGCACCCGGGGCCCCCTTCATTTT. Translation gives CASTRGPLHF.

In its sample, this clonotype was seen once. The chain joins TRBV9 to TRBJ1-1, with D uncertain. Trimming removed 5 bases from V and 1 base from J, with 15 bases in between. The CDR3 totals 15 residues. Germline assignment: CDR1 SGDLS and CDR2 YYNGEE. The CDR3 loop reads CASSPSGSTNTEAFF. Here the CDR3 DNA reads TGTGCCAGCAGTCCCTCCGGTAGCACGAACACTGAAGCTTTCTTT.

In this sample, this clonotype turned up many times. This sequence joins TRBV7-2 and TRBJ1-5; D unresolved. This CDR3 has 15 amino acids. Trimming pared 6 bases from V and 4 bases from J, leaving 16 bases between. Germline V gene lookup returns CDR1 SGHTA and CDR2 FQGNSA. The CDR3 region has the DNA TGTGCCAGCAGAGAAGACATTTGGAGTAATCAGCCCCAGCATTTT. It translates to CASREDIWSNQPQHF.

This clonotype was counted at least ten times. DNA of the CDR3: TGCAGCGTTGAAGATCGGACAGCCTACACCTTC. It encodes CSVEDRTAYTF. V gene TRBV29-1 combines with J gene TRBJ1-2, with D possibly TRBD1 on 6 matching bases. The V end lost 0 bases, the J end lost 10 bases, and 9 bases lay between the germline ends. Per germline, CDR1 SQVTM and CDR2 ANQGSEA. This CDR3 comprises 11 residues.

This clonotype was recorded many times. The chain links TRBV24-1 to TRBJ2-2; D is ambiguous. CDR1 and CDR2 from the germline V gene are KGHDR and SFDVKD. V was pared by 6 bases and J by 1 base, with 8 bases between. The CDR3 covers 14 residues. CDR3 nucleotide sequence: TGTGCCACCAGTCCGGAAGAGAACACCGGGGAGCTGTTTTTT. Its protein is CATSPEENTGELFF.

In its sample, this clonotype was seen many times. V usage is TRBV29-1 and J usage is TRBJ1-1; 10 bases map to TRBD1. Unmatched junction bases numbered 4, after V lost 6 bases and J lost 0 bases. This CDR3 is built from 14 residues. The germline gives CDR1 SQVTM, CDR2 ANQGSEA. In nucleotides, the CDR3 is TGCAGCGTGGTGGGACAGGGGTTGAACACTGAAGCTTTCTTT. Residues: CSVVGQGLNTEAFF.

The chain recombines TRBV19 with TRBJ1-3; TRBD1 agrees at 7 bases. Per the germline V gene, CDR1 is LNHDA and CDR2 is SQIVND (reference sequence). This CDR3 comprises 11 residues. CDR3 loop: CTTGSGNTIYF. The CDR3 nucleotides read TGTACGACAGGGTCCGGAAACACCATATATTTT.

This clonotype was counted only a few times. V is TRBV4-3 and J is TRBJ2-7, with unresolved D. Germline assignment: CDR1 LGHNA and CDR2 YSLEER. CDR3 length: 15 residues. V lost 3 bases, J lost 2 bases, and 14 bases lay in between. Here the CDR3 DNA reads TGCGCCAGCAGCCATTCTTCGGGCCTAACCTACGAGCAGTACTTC. Translation gives CASSHSSGLTYEQYF.

This chain links TRBV29-1 with TRBJ2-6, with D possibly TRBD1 on 6 matching bases. The V end was cut by 3 bases, the J end by 3 bases, with 12 bases between. This CDR3 has 15 residues. Germline loops: CDR1 SQVTM, CDR2 ANQGSEA. The CDR3 DNA reads as TGCAGCGTTGATTCAGGGGCCGGTGGGGCCAACGTCCTGACTTTC. Its translation: CSVDSGAGGANVLTF.

Worth noting for this clonotype: At one end the junction does not follow the germline gene, possibly because of a read error. The genes are TRBV6-2 or TRBV6-3 and TRBJ1-2, with a possible D match to TRBD1 (5 bases). CDR3 size: 12 residues. Per germline, CDR1 MNHEY and CDR2 SVGEGT. CDR3 bases: TGTGTTTGTGCGGGGGACGACTATGGCTATACCTTC. It is translated as CVCAGDDYGYTF.

The chain uses TRBV5-1 and TRBJ1-1; TRBD1 might be the D (5 bases). The CDR3 runs 13 residues. V lost 4 bases, J lost 9 bases, and 16 bases lay in between. CDR1 and CDR2 (germline): SGHRS, YFSETQ. The CDR3 nucleotides are TGCGCCAGCAGCCCAATGACCGAGGGGAAAGCTTTCTTT. It specifies CASSPMTEGKAFF.

This clonotype showed up just a few times. V usage is TRBV4-3 and J usage is TRBJ2-5, with TRBD1 identical over 8 bases. J was trimmed by 5 bases and V by 0 bases; bases with no gene match: 11. The V gene's germline CDR1 is LGHNA and CDR2 YSLEER. This CDR3 is 17 amino acids long. The CDR3 protein is CASSQDHWQGAGETQYF. Here the CDR3 DNA reads TGCGCCAGCAGCCAAGATCATTGGCAGGGGGCAGGGGAGACCCAGTACTTC.

This clonotype was recorded a few times. A much bigger clone sits one base away, suggesting this may be a read error. The chain uses TRBV11-2 and TRBJ2-5, with TRBD2 identical over 7 bases. The junction had 9 bases not matched to a gene; V was cut back by 7 bases and J by 7 bases. Germline CDR1 SGHAT, CDR2 FQNNGV. This CDR3 spans 13 amino acids. CDR3 nucleotide sequence: TGTGCCAGCACTCGTCCGGGGGAGGGGACCCAGTACTTC. Amino acid sequence: CASTRPGEGTQYF.

There are a few counts of this clonotype. The rearrangement uses TRBV28 and TRBJ1-6, with a tentative D call TRBD1 (5 bases). This CDR3 has 13 residues. Trimming removed 5 bases from V and 9 bases from J, with 11 bases in between. Germline CDR1 MDHEN, CDR2 SYDVKM. The DNA for the CDR3 is TGTGCCAGCAGTCCTGACAGTAGTTCACCCCTCCACTTT. Translation gives CASSPDSSSPLHF.